The present entry profiles one T cell receptor (beta chain) with its context. The antigen remains unidentified. V lost 2 bases to trimming and J lost 6 bases, with 10 bases between them. The germline CDR1 and CDR2 sequences are MGHDK and SYGVNS. This CDR3 has 14 residues. The data were obtained in a study of T cell responses to AZD1222 COVID-19 vaccine. Using immunoSEQ multiplex PCR, the repertoire was profiled, and TCRdb retains in-frame clones only, with some absent. The sample yields about 120,000 clones, 85% to 95% seen once. Study-wide findings and caveats: The number of AZD1222 recipients seropositive at baseline was only five or six. The study found Spike-specific TCR breadth and depth rose after two AZD1222 doses. Donors skewed white British and female; clonal diversity was possibly underestimated.

This clonotype originated in an adult who received the AZD1222 COVID-19 vaccine. The sequencing used peripheral blood, collected 28 days after the second AZD1222 dose. The chain joins TRBV25-1 to TRBJ1-4; weak D call: TRBD1 (5 bases). CDR3 DNA: TGTGCCAGCAGTGAAGTAAGGGACCATGAAAAACTGTTTTTT. It encodes CASSEVRDHEKLFF.